In its sample, the clone carrying this T cell receptor (beta chain) is medium-sized. Its specificity is unknown. One heparinised blood draw, averaging roughly 0.11 L, came from each donor. The isolated RNA, all of it, was reverse transcribed, so expressed TCRB transcripts were what got sequenced. Sequenced by immunoSEQ multiplex PCR; TCRdb stores in-frame clones only, minus some. Here the sample spans tens of thousands of clones, about 72% being singletons. This entry is derived from a study of beta chain features in type 1 diabetes. In the study overall: In all, roughly 98,000,000 sorted cells from all samples were analyzed. Study results and limitations: Naive, central memory and Treg TCRB repertoires seemed to resemble each other more closely in patients than they did in healthy donors.

This CDR3 region has 17 residues. Germline CDR1 reads SGHTA; CDR2 reads FQGNSA. V gave up 1 base and J gave up 0 bases; unmatched junction bases: 8. Material: Tregs from blood. This TCR was recovered from a woman in her 40s in good health. The chain has TRBV7-2 and TRBJ2-7; TRBD1 agrees at 8 bases. The CDR3 DNA is TGTGCCAGCAGCTTAGTGGGGACCGGGACAGGCTCCTACGAGCAGTACTTC. This sequence encodes CASSLVGTGTGSYEQYF.